What follows describes a single TCR beta chain. A read error likely explains this, since a far larger clone differs by one base. This specimen comes from a study of prognosis after radiotherapy for stage I lung cancer. From genomic DNA, two-round multiplex PCR was used to amplify TCR beta CDR3. Primers were specific to each TRBV and TRBJ gene in first-round PCR. TCRdb ran MiXCR on the multiplex PCR reads and lists one entry per CDR3 protein. The data contain roughly 30,000 distinct CDR3 sequences, about 41% of them singletons. The blood draw at each of two time points yielded around 6.2 milliliters of peripheral blood. Germline assignment: CDR1 MNHGY and CDR2 SVAAGI. CDR3 length: 15 residues. V lost 3 bases and J lost 3; bases outside the gene matches: 5.

The genes are TRBV6-9 and TRBJ2-7, with 10 bases fitting TRBD2. The TCR was taken from a donor of 50 years or more with non-small cell lung cancer. Sequences were derived from PBMCs, sampled before or after stereotactic body radiation therapy (not recorded which). In nucleotides, the CDR3 is TGTGCCAGCAGTTACACTAGCGGGGAGGTCTACGAGCAGTACTTC. Translating it yields CASSYTSGEVYEQYF.